The 2 T cell receptor beta chains given below trace back to one sample, sequenced in a study of blood T cells in healthy people across ages. A J-beta primer mix and a sample-barcoded 5' primer were used in a second PCR of roughly 7 to 12 cycles. TCRdb reanalysed the 5' RACE reads using MiXCR and keeps one entry per CDR3 protein. The table includes roughly 900,000 distinct CDR3 sequences, about 48% detected once. The sample was blood. These receptors originate from a man under 40 in good health.

The chain uses TRBV11-2 and TRBJ2-3, with 7 bases identical to TRBD1. The CDR3 covers 14 residues. CDR1 is SGHAT, CDR2 FQNNGV, per germline. V trimming: 4 bases; J trimming: 3 bases; junction bases outside the gene matches: 4. The DNA for the CDR3 is TGTGCCAGCAGCTCCAGGGACAGAACAGATACGCAGTATTTT. Translated, it gives CASSSRDRTDTQYF.

V usage is TRBV19 and J usage is TRBJ2-2, with 8 positions matching TRBD1. Trimming at V came to 7 bases and at J to 1 base, leaving 5 bases not matched to a gene. The CDR3 length is 15 residues. Germline loops: CDR1 LNHDA, CDR2 SQIVND (reference sequence). CDR3 amino acids: CASTRQGLNTGELFF. The DNA for the CDR3 is TGTGCCAGTACCCGACAGGGGTTGAACACCGGGGAGCTGTTTTTT.